This record covers a single T cell receptor beta chain. The target antigen is unknown. Sequenced by immunoSEQ multiplex PCR; TCRdb stores in-frame clones only, minus some. The sample gives about 28,000 clones, 85% to 95% of which show up once; approximately 26% is in the top ten. Autoimmune disease history or systemic immunosuppression barred patients. This entry belongs to a study of OX40 agonist ivuxolimab in advanced cancers. Notes on the study in general: The study found that CD8+ T cells averaged more expanded clones than CD4+. Some of the lowest clonal expansion was seen in partial responders at 0.1-3.0 mg/kg.

CDR3 length: 14 residues. Trimming pared 4 bases from V and 0 bases from J, leaving 11 bases between. Germline assignment: CDR1 SGDLS and CDR2 YYNGEE. The sample here was CD4+ or CD8+ T cells sorted from blood, taken in a trial of the OX40 agonist ivuxolimab. The sequence was obtained from an adult with an advanced solid tumor such as melanoma, head and neck, liver or kidney cancer. V gene TRBV9 combines with J gene TRBJ2-7; D not certain. This chain's CDR3 is CASSPMADSYEQYF. Here the CDR3 DNA reads TGTGCCAGCAGCCCAATGGCAGACTCCTACGAGCAGTACTTC. Full variable domain (outside the CDR3, taken from reference TRBV9 and TRBJ2-7): DSGVTQTPKHLITATGQRVTLRCSPRSGDLSVYWYQQSLDQGLQFLIQYYNGEERAKGNILERFSAQQFPDLHSELNLSSLELGDSALYFCASSPMADSYEQYFGPGTRLTVT.